This TCR beta chain is drawn from a study of shared clonotypes between healthy human individuals. Details on this clone: The antigen is unknown.

Study outcomes and limitations: With few donors, the genetic and exposure-history diversity represented was limited.

V lost 4 bases, J lost 2 bases, and 11 bases stayed unmatched. Germline CDR1 and CDR2: SGHTA and FQGNSA. The CDR3 covers 17 residues. Template for every sorted-subset replicate PCR totaled about 200 ng DNA, some 30,000 T cell genomes. Study processing details: Junction-only immunoSEQ sequences carried no quality scores, so filtering differed. Produced via immunoSEQ multiplex PCR; TCRdb's table is partial and in-frame only. The V and J calls and clone size were taken over from that table, and D and trimming were inferred from the DNA. The repertoire consists of approximately 2.5 million clones, with over 85% occurring once and the leading ten covering 0.36%.

Material: naive CD4+ T cells from PBMCs. The subset: CD45RA+ positively selected. This receptor was taken from a man younger than 30 in good health. Some clones in this sample may be carry-over from other donors' samples. This chain uses TRBV7-2 with TRBJ2-7; 10 bases agree with TRBD2. The CDR3 sequence: CASSSNPGLASPYEQYF. CDR3 sequence (DNA): TGTGCCAGCAGCTCAAACCCGGGACTAGCGTCCCCCTACGAGCAGTACTTC.